These 25 T cell receptor beta chains share one sample of origin, sequenced in a study of T cell responses to AZD1222 COVID-19 vaccine. Sequenced by immunoSEQ multiplex PCR; TCRdb stores in-frame clones only, minus some. The table includes more than 110,000 clones, about 86% detected once. Sequenced here: peripheral blood, sampled on day 0 of AZD1222 vaccination. The origin of the receptors is an adult in good health.

The chain uses TRBV27 and TRBJ1-1; D unresolved. Trimming removed 9 bases from V and 4 bases from J, with 12 bases in between. This CDR3 has 12 amino acids. From germline, CDR1 is MNHEY and CDR2 SMNVEV (reference sequence). CDR3 protein: CASSRFGTEAFF. CDR3 sequence (DNA): TGTGCCAGTTCGAGGTTTGGCACTGAAGCTTTCTTT.

The gene calls are TRBV13 and TRBJ2-3; D unclear. Between the trimmed V and J ends, which lost 8 bases and 9 bases, there was a span of 18 bases. The germline V gene encodes CDR1 PRHDT and CDR2 FYEKMQ (reference sequence). The CDR3 length is 13 residues. As DNA, the CDR3 is TGTGCCAGCTCCTCCGCGTTCTTAGGGACGCAGTATTTT. This translates into CASSSAFLGTQYF. Based on the CDR3 plus reference TRBV13 and TRBJ2-3, the full variable domain is AAGVIQSPRHLIKEKRETATLKCYPIPRHDTVYWYQQGPGQDPQFLISFYEKMQSDKGSIPDRFSAQQFSDYHSELNMSSLELGDSALYFCASSSAFLGTQYFGPGTRLTVL.

V gene TRBV7-8 combines with J gene TRBJ1-2; 9 nucleotides align to TRBD1. Trimming cost V 4 bases and J 4 bases; bases outside gene matches: 7. This CDR3 is built from 15 residues. Germline assignment: CDR1 SGHVS and CDR2 FQNEAQ. CDR3 DNA: TGTGCCAGCAGCTCAGCCGACAGGGGGGTCTATGGCTACACCTTC. This translates into CASSSADRGVYGYTF.

The chain links TRBV7-2 to TRBJ2-3; D gene unclear. This CDR3 is built from 15 residues. Germline lookup yields CDR1 SGHTA and CDR2 FQGNSA. The V and J ends lost 2 bases and 4 bases respectively, with 13 bases between them. The CDR3 DNA sequence: TGTGCCAGCAGCTTACTTCGGCGCTTCGCAGATACGCAGTATTTT. It codes for CASSLLRRFADTQYF.

This chain joins TRBV5-1 and TRBJ2-1; D remains ambiguous. There are 15 residues in the CDR3. CDR1 is SGHRS, CDR2 YFSETQ, per germline. V gave up 2 bases and J gave up 0 bases, with 9 bases separating them. The CDR3 nucleotides are TGCGCCAGCAGCTTACTTGAGAGCTCCTACAATGAGCAGTTCTTC. Protein: CASSLLESSYNEQFF.

The chain joins TRBV10-3 to TRBJ2-1; possible D gene TRBD2, 5 bases. Trimming took off 2 bases at V and 7 bases at J, with 18 bases between the two ends. The CDR3 totals 16 residues. The germline gives CDR1 ENHRY, CDR2 SYGVKD. Written as DNA, the CDR3 is TGTGCCATCAGTGAGCGGCGCTTGGGAGCCGGGAATGAGCAGTTCTTC. Its protein is CAISERRLGAGNEQFF.

This sequence joins TRBV6-2 or TRBV6-3 and TRBJ2-1; weak D call: TRBD2 (6 bases). This CDR3 has 12 residues. CDR1 and CDR2 (germline): MNHEY, SVGEGT. Trimming left V 6 bases short and J 14 bases short, with 17 bases between. CDR3 nucleotides: TGTGCCAGCAGCCCCAATCCGGGCGGGGAGTTCTTC. This gives the protein CASSPNPGGEFF.

This chain joins TRBV30 and TRBJ1-5; D remains ambiguous. CDR3 length: 12 amino acids. The V end lost 2 bases, the J end lost 6 bases, and 8 bases lay between the germline ends. Looked up from germline, CDR1 is GTSNPN and CDR2 is SVGIG (reference sequence). CDR3 coding DNA: TGTGCCTGGAGTCTAACCAGTCAGCCCCAGCATTTT. Translating it yields CAWSLTSQPQHF.

The chain combines TRBV16 with TRBJ2-5; D ambiguous. The V gene lost 5 bases and the J gene lost 7 bases, with 14 bases spanning the gap. Germline CDR1 reads KGHSY; CDR2 reads FQNENV. The CDR3 loop spans 13 amino acids. The DNA of the CDR3 is TGTGCCAGCAGCGACATGGCCCCGGGGACCCAGTACTTC. Its translation: CASSDMAPGTQYF.

The genes are TRBV19 and TRBJ1-3; D may be TRBD1 (5 bases). V lost 6 bases and J 0 bases, leaving 15 bases between the germline ends. Germline CDR1 LNHDA, CDR2 SQIVND (reference sequence). The CDR3 runs to 16 residues. CDR3 nucleotide sequence: TGTGCCAGTAGGAGCCGAGGGGTCAGCTCTGGAAACACCATATATTTT. Protein sequence: CASRSRGVSSGNTIYF.

There are a few counts of this clone. The rearrangement uses TRBV4-3 and TRBJ1-4; D is undetermined. V dropped 0 bases and J dropped 6 bases, with 14 bases sitting between them. Per the germline V gene, CDR1 is LGHNA and CDR2 is YSLEER. This CDR3 region has 16 residues. The CDR3 reads CASSQDGRRADEKLFF. In DNA form, the CDR3 reads TGCGCCAGCAGCCAAGACGGGAGGCGCGCGGATGAAAAACTGTTTTTT.

This clone was picked up one time. This rearrangement joins TRBV27 to TRBJ2-1, with D perhaps TRBD2 (6 bases). The CDR3 covers 16 residues. In germline, CDR1 is MNHEY, CDR2 SMNVEV (reference sequence). Trimming left V 5 bases short and J 2 bases short, with 16 bases between. In DNA form, the CDR3 reads TGTGCCAGCAGTCTTAATCCGGGACTCACCTACAATGAGCAGTTCTTC. The encoded protein is CASSLNPGLTYNEQFF.

This clone has just one count. This chain links TRBV4-1 with TRBJ1-5; D is unclear. The germline CDR1 and CDR2 sequences are MGHRA and YSYEKL. This CDR3 has 13 residues. Trimming pared 4 bases from V and 5 bases from J, leaving 9 bases between. CDR3: CASSPTPDQPQHF. The CDR3 nucleotides are TGCGCCAGCAGCCCGACACCGGATCAGCCCCAGCATTTT.

This rearrangement joins TRBV5-6 to TRBJ1-1; TRBD1 aligns across 10 bases. The germline CDR1 and CDR2 sequences are SGHDT and YYEEEE. The CDR3 is 15 amino acids. Trimming at V came to 4 bases and at J to 6 bases, leaving 9 bases not matched to a gene. The chain's CDR3 is CASSRTDRGYSEAFF. The CDR3, as DNA: TGTGCCAGCAGCCGAACGGACAGGGGGTACTCTGAAGCTTTCTTT.

The rearrangement uses TRBV27 and TRBJ2-7, with 7 bases that match TRBD2. CDR1 is MNHEY and CDR2 is SMNVEV in the germline V gene (reference sequence). The ends lost 6 bases at V and 0 bases at J; junction bases unmatched: 8. This CDR3 region has 15 residues. CDR3 coding DNA: TGTGCCAGCAGGACCCAGGGAGGGTACTCCTACGAGCAGTACTTC. This sequence encodes CASRTQGGYSYEQYF.

The chain uses TRBV19 and TRBJ2-1, with 7 nucleotides matching TRBD2. From germline, CDR1 is LNHDA and CDR2 SQIVND (reference sequence). This CDR3 contains 15 residues. The V gene end was trimmed by 7 bases and the J gene end by 6 bases; junction bases not matched to a gene: 12. CDR3 protein: CASNPGLHMSNEQFF. Here the CDR3 DNA reads TGTGCCAGTAACCCGGGACTACATATGTCCAATGAGCAGTTCTTC.

This rearrangement joins TRBV19 to TRBJ2-7; 12 bases agree with TRBD2. The V gene's germline CDR1 is LNHDA and CDR2 SQIVND (reference sequence). The CDR3 loop spans 15 amino acids. J lost 7 bases, V lost 4 bases, and 8 bases had no gene match. This chain's CDR3 is CASSTLAGGPGEQYF. Written as DNA, the CDR3 is TGTGCCAGTAGTACGCTAGCGGGAGGGCCGGGAGAGCAGTACTTC.

The chain recombines TRBV7-9 with TRBJ1-4; TRBD1 matches at 7 bases. This CDR3 region has 15 residues. V shed 1 base, J shed 5 bases, and the junction held 4 bases outside the gene matches. The germline CDR1 and CDR2 sequences are SEHNR and FQNEAQ (reference sequence). In DNA, the CDR3 is TGTGCCAGCAGCTTAGGGCAGGGGGAGAATGAAAAACTGTTTTTT. Its translation is CASSLGQGENEKLFF. The entire variable domain, with the rest obtained from reference TRBV7-9 and TRBJ1-4, is as follows: DTGVSQNPRHKITKRGQNVTFRCDPISEHNRLYWYRQTLGQGPEFLTYFQNEAQLEKSRLLSDRFSAERPKGSFSTLEIQRTEQGDSAMYLCASSLGQGENEKLFFGSGTQLSVL.

The CDR3 DNA is TGCGCCAGCAGTGCGTCCAACAGCCCGACCGGTACGCAGTATTTT. This codes for CASSASNSPTGTQYF. V is TRBV10-2 and J is TRBJ2-3; D remains unclear. This CDR3 is 15 amino acids long. Germline V gene data show CDR1 as WSHSY and CDR2 as SAAADI. Trimming left V 4 bases short and J 8 bases short, with 19 bases between.

In DNA form, the CDR3 reads TGTGCCACCAGCAGAAAGGGACTAGGCCTCCACGAGCAGTACTTC. Its protein is CATSRKGLGLHEQYF. The chain combines TRBV15 with TRBJ2-7, with TRBD2 identical over 8 bases. Germline V CDR1 and CDR2: LNHNV, YYDKDF (reference sequence). Losses at the gene ends were 2 bases for V and 5 bases for J; bases not matched to a gene: 8. This CDR3 spans 15 amino acids.

This chain links TRBV7-2 with TRBJ2-1; no clear D. In germline, CDR1 is SGHTA, CDR2 FQGNSA. Trimming stripped 1 base from V and 5 bases from J, with 3 bases between. The CDR3 contains 12 residues. The DNA of the CDR3 is TGTGCCAGCAGCTTAGTCGACAATGAGCAGTTCTTC. Amino acid sequence: CASSLVDNEQFF. Full variable domain (remainder filled in from reference TRBV7-2 and TRBJ2-1): GAGVSQSPSNKVTEKGKDVELRCDPISGHTALYWYRQSLGQGLEFLIYFQGNSAPDKSGLPSDRFSAERTGGSVSTLTIQRTQQEDSAVYLCASSLVDNEQFFGPGTRLTVL.

V is TRBV9 and J is TRBJ1-1; D unresolved. Per the germline V gene, CDR1 is SGDLS and CDR2 is YYNGEE. V was clipped by 2 bases and J by 4 bases, with 12 bases between them. The CDR3 runs to 14 residues. CDR3 residues: CASSVLSVGTEAFF. CDR3 DNA: TGTGCCAGCAGCGTCCTCAGTGTGGGCACTGAAGCTTTCTTT.

J is TRBJ2-1 and V is TRBV4-3; TRBD2 is a possible D gene (6 bases). This CDR3 has 13 amino acids. V lost 1 base and J lost 9, with 10 bases in between. CDR1 LGHNA and CDR2 YSLEER come from the germline V gene. The CDR3 region has the DNA TGCGCCAGCAGCCAAGTACCCGGGAGTGAGCAGTTCTTC. It codes for CASSQVPGSEQFF.

V gene TRBV29-1 combines with J gene TRBJ1-2; maybe TRBD1 (5 bases). Looked up from germline, CDR1 is SQVTM and CDR2 is ANQGSEA. This CDR3 has 13 amino acids. V lost 0 bases and J 8 bases, leaving 13 bases between the germline ends. The CDR3 coding sequence is TGCAGCGTTGAAGACCCGGGACTGGGGGGCTACACCTTC. This sequence encodes CSVEDPGLGGYTF. Based on the CDR3 plus reference TRBV29-1 and TRBJ1-2, the full variable domain is SAVISQKPSRDICQRGTSLTIQCQVDSQVTMMFWYRQQPGQSLTLIATANQGSEATYESGFVIDKFPISRPNLTFSTLTVSNMSPEDSSIYLCSVEDPGLGGYTFGSGTRLTVV.

The J gene is TRBJ2-1, the V gene TRBV6-2 or TRBV6-3; D uncertain. V lost 3 bases, J lost 2 bases, and 5 bases lay in between. The germline gives CDR1 MNHEY, CDR2 SVGEGT. The CDR3 sequence is 13 residues long. This CDR3 reads CASSYGAYNEQFF. CDR3 bases: TGTGCCAGCAGTTATGGAGCCTACAATGAGCAGTTCTTC.